This TCR beta chain was recovered during a study of T cells of healthy individuals. This clonotype appeared a few times. From the 5' RACE reads, TCRdb called clonotypes with MiXCR, one entry per CDR3 protein. This table holds 60,000 to 75,000 distinct CDR3 sequences, around 16% found once. The CDR3 spans 13 residues. The V gene end was trimmed by 7 bases and the J gene end by 3 bases; junction bases not matched to a gene: 4. This clonotype was obtained from a human donor in good health. The chain joins TRBV12-3 or TRBV12-4 to TRBJ2-3, with 7 bases that match TRBD2. CDR3 in DNA: TGTGCCAGCATTGCCGGGAGGACAGATACGCAGTATTTT. Amino acid sequence: CASIAGRTDTQYF.